This TCR beta chain was documented in a study of shared clonotypes between healthy human individuals. Background on the study: Participating donors consisted of two women and three men aged 18 to 49. General observations from the study: Depth of sequencing was expected to influence donor clonotype sharing.

In the original workflow: Junction-only sequences without quality scores came from ImmunoSEQ, so filtering differed. Measured with immunoSEQ multiplex PCR; TCRdb has only the in-frame clones, and not every one. V and J calls plus clone size are reproduced from that table; the DNA served to infer D and trimming. The profile covers approximately 500,000 clones, with about 72% appearing a single time and approximately 12% taken by the ten largest. About this clone: Antigen: not known.

Germline CDR1 LGHNA, CDR2 YNFKEQ. The CDR3 contains 14 residues. Between the trimmed V and J ends, which lost 1 base and 5 bases, there was a span of 11 bases. Every one of the donors was a Caucasian adult that lived in Nashville, Tennessee. Sequencing was done on a sample of PBMCs. The TCR originated in a woman in her thirties or forties in good health. Some clones in this sample may be carry-over from other donors' samples. The V gene is TRBV4-2, the J gene TRBJ1-1; tentative D call: TRBD1 (5 bases). Written as DNA, the CDR3 is TGTGCCAGCAGCCAAGTCGGGGGAGAAACTGAAGCTTTCTTT. It codes for CASSQVGGETEAFF.